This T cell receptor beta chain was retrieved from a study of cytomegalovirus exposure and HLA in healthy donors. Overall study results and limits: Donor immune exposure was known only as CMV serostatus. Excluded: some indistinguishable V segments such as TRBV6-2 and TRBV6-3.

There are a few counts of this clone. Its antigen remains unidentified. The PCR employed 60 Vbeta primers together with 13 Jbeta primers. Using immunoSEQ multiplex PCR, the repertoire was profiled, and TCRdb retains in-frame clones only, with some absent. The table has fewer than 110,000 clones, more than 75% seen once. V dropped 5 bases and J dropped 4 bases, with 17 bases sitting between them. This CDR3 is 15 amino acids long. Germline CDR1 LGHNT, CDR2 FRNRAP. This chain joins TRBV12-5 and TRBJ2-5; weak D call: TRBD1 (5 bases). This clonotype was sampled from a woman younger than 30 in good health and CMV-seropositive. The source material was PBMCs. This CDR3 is CASGTFEGVGETQYF. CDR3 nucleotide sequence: TGTGCTAGTGGTACCTTCGAAGGGGTAGGAGAGACCCAGTACTTC.